A selection of T cell receptor beta chains follows, all from one sample in a study of PD-L1 blockade in urothelial cancer. Generated by immunoSEQ multiplex PCR, the TCRdb table keeps only in-frame clones and is missing some. This sample has tens of thousands of clones, with more than 65% found just once. The source material was PBMCs, sampled around atezolizumab (anti-PD-L1) treatment. These receptors came from a man between 65 and 85 years old with urothelial cancer. The CDR3 runs from the conserved cysteine through the conserved F or W. D genes are given only for firm matches. The size of a clone is reported for some rows only, either as once, few or many, or as a class for expanded clones.

cdr3_length,j_call,d_call,v_call,clone_size,cdr3_nt,cdr3_aa
14,TRBJ2-7,.,TRBV10-3,.,TGTGCCATCAGGGGGGGTTCGGAGGGATACGAGCAGTACTTC,CAIRGGSEGYEQYF
16,TRBJ1-5,TRBD1,TRBV7-6,.,TGTGCCAGCAGCTCAGGGGGCTGGGATAGCAATCAGCCCCAGCATTTT,CASSSGGWDSNQPQHF
14,TRBJ1-3,.,TRBV2,.,TGTGCCGGGGGACAAACCCACTCTGGAAACACCATATATTTT,CAGGQTHSGNTIYF
15,TRBJ2-2,.,TRBV7-2,.,TGTGCCAGCAGCTTTCAGGGAGGTAACACCGGGGAGCTGTTTTTT,CASSFQGGNTGELFF
13,TRBJ2-2,.,TRBV18,.,TGTGCCAGCTCACCACAGGGAGCCGGGGAGCTGTTTTTT,CASSPQGAGELFF
15,TRBJ2-2,.,TRBV28,.,TGTGCCAGCAGTTTACCAGGGGATGGTACCGGGGAGCTGTTTTTT,CASSLPGDGTGELFF
15,TRBJ1-1,.,TRBV28,.,TGTGCCAGCAGTTCCTCACAGGGTCGGAGCACTGAAGCTTTCTTT,CASSSSQGRSTEAFF
15,TRBJ2-3,.,TRBV10-1,.,TGCGCCAGCAGTGAGAGGTCTAGCGGCACAGATACGCAGTATTTT,CASSERSSGTDTQYF
15,TRBJ2-7,TRBD2,TRBV7-6,.,TGTGCCAGCAGCCCCCCGGGACTAGCGGGACGCGAGCAGTACTTC,CASSPPGLAGREQYF
17,TRBJ1-4,.,TRBV27,.,TGTGCCAGCAGTTTATCGCGAAACCATGCAACTAATGAAAAACTGTTTTTT,CASSLSRNHATNEKLFF
16,TRBJ2-7,.,TRBV30,few,TGTGCCTGGAGTGCACGGCGCGGAATGAACTCCTACGAGCAGTACTTC,CAWSARRGMNSYEQYF
13,TRBJ2-1,.,TRBV11-2,.,TGTGCCAGCAGCTTACAAGCGTACAATGAGCAGTTCTTC,CASSLQAYNEQFF
15,TRBJ1-5,.,TRBV28,few,TGTGCCAGCAGCGGTTCCCGGGGGGGCAATCAGCCCCAGCATTTT,CASSGSRGGNQPQHF
14,TRBJ2-1,.,TRBV10-3,.,TGTGCCATCAGTGGGGCATCAGGGATCAATGAGCAGTTCTTC,CAISGASGINEQFF
17,TRBJ2-3,.,TRBV27,.,TGTGCCAGCAGTGCATTACAACAGGGAGTTAGCACAGATACGCAGTATTTT,CASSALQQGVSTDTQYF
15,TRBJ1-5,.,TRBV2,.,TGTGCCAGCAGTGAAGGGCAGGGGAGCGGTCAGCCCCAGCATTTT,CASSEGQGSGQPQHF
16,TRBJ2-2,.,TRBV19,.,TGTGCCAGTAGTCCCAAAGGGGGTTTGGGCACCGGGGAGCTGTTTTTT,CASSPKGGLGTGELFF
15,TRBJ2-1,TRBD1,TRBV6-1,.,TGTGCCAGCAGTGAACCAGGGACAGCCTACAATGAGCAGTTCTTC,CASSEPGTAYNEQFF
14,TRBJ2-3,.,TRBV7-2,.,TGTGCCAGCAGCTTAGAAGCGCCCCCGGATACGCAGTATTTT,CASSLEAPPDTQYF
15,TRBJ2-5,.,TRBV6-5,.,TGTGCCAGCAGTTACGCCGAGGGAAGACCGGAGACCCAGTACTTC,CASSYAEGRPETQYF
15,TRBJ2-1,.,TRBV5-1,once,TGCGCCAGCAGCTTGGGGCAGGGAGGATACAATGAGCAGTTCTTC,CASSLGQGGYNEQFF
14,TRBJ2-7,TRBD1,TRBV6-6,.,TGTGCCAGCAGTCCCGGGACAGGTTCCTACGAGCAGTACTTC,CASSPGTGSYEQYF
13,TRBJ2-1,.,TRBV9,.,TGTGCCAGCAGCCCCGGGACCTACAATGAGCAGTTCTTC,CASSPGTYNEQFF
15,TRBJ1-1,.,TRBV5-1,.,TGCGCCAGCAGCTTGGTTGGCAGAATGAACACTGAAGCTTTCTTT,CASSLVGRMNTEAFF
17,TRBJ2-3,.,TRBV5-1,.,TGCGCCAGCAGCTTAACCGAGCGGGCGAGGAGTGCAGATACGCAGTATTTT,CASSLTERARSADTQYF